Following are 29 T cell receptor beta chains from one sample sequenced in a study of T cells of healthy individuals. MiXCR, applied by TCRdb to the 5' RACE reads, yields one record per CDR3 protein. The table records around 100,000 distinct CDR3 sequences, roughly a sixth of them present only once. Receptors originate from a human donor in good health.

This clonotype was seen ten or more times. CDR3 loop: CASSPRDGATSKQYF. As DNA, the CDR3 is TGTGCCAGCAGCCCAAGGGACGGAGCTACGAGTAAGCAGTACTTC. J is TRBJ2-7 and V is TRBV7-9; D possibly uses TRBD1 or TRBD2 (5 bases each). The CDR3 length is 15 residues. Germline V gene sequence: CDR1 SEHNR, CDR2 FQNEAQ (reference sequence). Trimming pared 5 bases from V and 8 bases from J, leaving 22 bases between.

The chain carries TRBV3-1 and TRBJ2-4, with D possibly being TRBD1 (5 bases). Germline-derived CDR1 and CDR2 are LGHDT and YNNKEL (reference sequence). The CDR3 spans 13 residues. The ends were cut back, 4 bases at V and 7 bases at J, with 11 bases in the middle. The CDR3 loop is CASSLGAENIQYF. The CDR3 bases are TGTGCCAGCAGCCTAGGGGCAGAGAACATTCAGTACTTC.

The chain joins TRBV7-8 to TRBJ1-2, with 7 bases fitting TRBD1. The V gene's germline CDR1 is SGHVS and CDR2 FQNEAQ. With V trimmed by 1 base and J by 8 bases, 7 bases remained unmatched. The CDR3 contains 14 residues. In nucleotides, the CDR3 is TGTGCCAGCAGCTTAGGGGGGACAGACATAGGCTACACCTTC. It encodes CASSLGGTDIGYTF.

The chain joins TRBV10-3 to TRBJ2-2; tentative D call: TRBD2 (6 bases). The V gene's germline CDR1 is ENHRY and CDR2 SYGVKD. The V end was cut by 6 bases, the J end by 3 bases, with 17 bases between. This CDR3 is 16 amino acids long. This chain's CDR3 is CAIRPSTSKDTGELFF. CDR3 sequence (DNA): TGTGCCATCAGGCCATCTACTAGCAAGGACACCGGGGAGCTGTTTTTT.

This clonotype occurred many times. CDR3 protein: CSGDSSTGTQYF. In nucleotides, the CDR3 is TGCAGCGGGGATAGCTCGACGGGGACCCAGTACTTC. The rearrangement uses TRBV29-1 and TRBJ2-5, with no clear D. Germline V CDR1 and CDR2: SQVTM, ANQGSEA. This CDR3 spans 12 amino acids. V was cut by 7 bases and J by 7 bases, with 16 bases left in between.

The chain carries TRBV4-2 and TRBJ1-5; D not certain. Germline lookup yields CDR1 LGHNA and CDR2 YNFKEQ. This CDR3 spans 16 amino acids. Trimming cost V 3 bases and J 0 bases, with 12 bases left between them. The CDR3 region is CASSQGTEYSNQPQHF. The CDR3 region has the DNA TGTGCCAGCAGCCAGGGTACAGAGTATAGCAATCAGCCCCAGCATTTT.

This clonotype was recorded a few times. The rearrangement links TRBV12-3 or TRBV12-4 to TRBJ1-6; D perhaps matches TRBD1 (5 bases). There are 14 residues in the CDR3. With 5 bases removed from V and 7 bases from J, the gap between germline ends came to 12 bases. The CDR3 nucleotides read TGTGCCAGCAGTCCAGGGAGGAGGAATTCACCCCTCCACTTT. Translation gives CASSPGRRNSPLHF.

The rearrangement links TRBV28 to TRBJ1-4; 8 positions agree with TRBD1. The CDR3 has 16 amino acids. The J segment lost 7 bases and the V segment lost 5 bases, leaving 12 bases of the junction unmatched. Germline V gives CDR1 MDHEN, CDR2 SYDVKM. CDR3 region: CASSGDRGGFGEKLFF. In nucleotides, the CDR3 is TGTGCCAGCAGTGGTGACAGGGGAGGTTTCGGTGAAAAACTGTTTTTT.

This chain links TRBV2 with TRBJ1-1, with D possibly being TRBD1 (5 bases). The CDR3 is 14 residues long. The ends were cut back, 6 bases at V and 7 bases at J, with 18 bases in the middle. From germline, CDR1 is SNHLY and CDR2 FYNNEI. Here the CDR3 DNA reads TGTGCCAGCAGGAGCCGGGGGTTTCTCGTTGAAGCTTTCTTT. Its translation: CASRSRGFLVEAFF.

This rearrangement joins TRBV27 to TRBJ2-5; 9 bases map to TRBD2. This CDR3 has 14 amino acids. Germline V gene lookup returns CDR1 MNHEY and CDR2 SMNVEV (reference sequence). Trimming took 7 bases from V and 5 from J; bases not matched to a gene: 8. For the CDR3, the DNA is TGTGCCAGCACAGGGCGGGGGGGCCGGGAGACCCAGTACTTC. This gives the protein CASTGRGGRETQYF.

This clonotype showed up just a few times. The chain combines TRBV19 with TRBJ2-3; D tentatively reads TRBD1 or TRBD2 (5 bases each). The V end was cut by 9 bases, the J end by 5 bases, with 21 bases between. Per germline, CDR1 LNHDA and CDR2 SQIVND (reference sequence). The CDR3 spans 15 residues. The CDR3 protein is CASRRVLQGVDTQYF. The CDR3 nucleotides read TGTGCCAGCCGGCGGGTCCTGCAGGGAGTAGATACGCAGTATTTT.

By share, this clonotype counts as large. The chain joins TRBV5-6 to TRBJ2-7; 10 bases are shared with TRBD1. This CDR3 contains 14 residues. The germline V gene has CDR1 SGHDT and CDR2 YYEEEE. Trimming removed 4 bases from V and 7 bases from J; junction bases left unmatched: 8. The CDR3, as DNA: TGTGCCAGCAGCCAAGGGACAGGGGCTAAAGAGCAGTACTTC. Encoded protein: CASSQGTGAKEQYF.

This clonotype was seen only a few times. The chain employs TRBV27 and TRBJ1-2; no clear D. The CDR3 has 13 residues. The germline CDR1 and CDR2 sequences are MNHEY and SMNVEV (reference sequence). V was pared by 2 bases and J by 5 bases, with 9 bases between. The CDR3 is CASSLNRLYGYTF. The CDR3 DNA reads TGTGCCAGCAGTTTAAACCGGCTATATGGCTACACCTTC.

The sample holds many counts of this clonotype. The rearrangement uses TRBV7-2 and TRBJ2-1; D may match TRBD1 or TRBD2 (5 bases each). The V end lost 5 bases, the J end lost 7 bases, and 24 bases lay between the germline ends. Germline assignment: CDR1 SGHTA and CDR2 FQGNSA. The CDR3 extends over 17 amino acids. This CDR3 reads CASSPRRGQQRENEQFF. Written as DNA, the CDR3 is TGTGCCAGCAGCCCGAGACGGGGCCAGCAACGAGAGAATGAGCAGTTCTTC.

The chain is built from TRBV11-1 and TRBJ2-7; a weak D match, TRBD1 (6 bases). Trimming removed 7 bases from V and 0 bases from J, with 19 bases in between. There are 16 residues in the CDR3. Germline V lookup: CDR1 SGHAT, CDR2 FQDESV (reference sequence). The CDR3 DNA reads as TGTGCCAGCACCTTTACCTCGGGACATCTCTCCTACGAGCAGTACTTC. It codes for CASTFTSGHLSYEQYF.

The CDR3 DNA is TGTGCCAGCAGCCGCGGACAGGGTGGTCAGTACTTC. It codes for CASSRGQGGQYF. V and J are TRBV6-5 and TRBJ2-7; 8 bases are a match to TRBD1. The CDR3 runs 12 residues. The J segment lost 10 bases and the V segment lost 6 bases, leaving 8 bases of the junction unmatched. Germline CDR1 MNHEY, CDR2 SVGAGI.

This clonotype was picked up a small number of times. J is TRBJ2-3 and V is TRBV15; 8 bases match TRBD2. After removal of 0 bases from V and 6 bases from J, the junction contained 5 bases not matched to a gene. CDR3 length equals 15 residues. Looked up from germline, CDR1 is LNHNV and CDR2 is YYDKDF (reference sequence). In DNA form, the CDR3 reads TGTGCCACCAGCAGAGAGAGCGGGGGATGGGATACGCAGTATTTT. Amino acid sequence: CATSRESGGWDTQYF.

This chain links TRBV20-1 with TRBJ1-1; the match to TRBD1 covers 9 bases. The CDR3 runs to 17 residues. The germline CDR1 and CDR2 sequences are DFQATT and SNEGSKA (reference sequence). V trimming: 0 bases; J trimming: 1 base; junction bases outside the gene matches: 9. This CDR3 reads CSARDWDRAKGNTEAFF. The CDR3 DNA follows: TGCAGTGCTAGAGATTGGGACAGGGCCAAAGGGAACACTGAAGCTTTCTTT.

V is TRBV2 and J is TRBJ2-5; tentative D call: TRBD2 (6 bases). V was pared by 8 bases and J by 8 bases, with 9 bases between. The length of the CDR3 is 10 residues. CDR1 SNHLY and CDR2 FYNNEI come from the germline V gene. CDR3 loop: CASGGNTQYF. CDR3 nucleotides: TGTGCCAGCGGGGGGAACACCCAGTACTTC. Drawing the rest from reference TRBV2 and TRBJ2-5, the complete variable domain is EPEVTQTPSHQVTQMGQEVILRCVPISNHLYFYWYRQILGQKVEFLVSFYNNEISEKSEIFDDQFSVERPDGSNFTLKIRSTKLEDSAMYFCASGGNTQYFGPGTRLLVL.

This clonotype was seen once. The V gene is TRBV6-6, the J gene TRBJ2-4; 9 bases line up with TRBD1. The ends lost 2 bases at V and 3 bases at J; junction bases unmatched: 11. Germline V lookup: CDR1 MNHNY, CDR2 SVGAGI (reference sequence). This CDR3 spans 18 amino acids. The CDR3: CASSYTKTGGAGKNIQYF. CDR3 nucleotide sequence: TGTGCCAGCAGTTACACCAAAACAGGGGGCGCGGGCAAAAACATTCAGTACTTC.

This clonotype was recorded at least ten times. The CDR3 is CASSTVDAGGGIDTQYF. CDR3 bases: TGTGCCAGCTCAACGGTCGACGCGGGAGGGGGGATAGATACGCAGTATTTT. This rearrangement joins TRBV6-6 to TRBJ2-3; 9 bases are a match to TRBD2. CDR1 and CDR2 from the germline V gene are MNHNY and SVGAGI (reference sequence). V dropped 8 bases and J dropped 5; count of bases not matched to a gene: 17. The CDR3 has 17 residues.

This clonotype was observed a handful of times. This chain joins TRBV6-6 and TRBJ1-1, with D hard to call. The CDR3 has 12 residues. Germline CDR1 and CDR2: MNHNY and SVGAGI (reference sequence). Trimming shortened V by 7 bases and J by 1 base, and 7 bases separated the two germline ends. CDR3: CASTTRNTEAFF. The CDR3 DNA is TGTGCCAGCACGACAAGGAACACTGAAGCTTTCTTT.

The CDR3 coding sequence is TGCAGTGCTCACCTGACTAGCGGGAGGGCCGGTAATGAGCAGTTCTTC. It specifies CSAHLTSGRAGNEQFF. The chain employs TRBV20-1 and TRBJ2-1, with TRBD2 identical over 14 bases. V was clipped by 5 bases and J by 7 bases; unmatched bases: 10. CDR1 DFQATT and CDR2 SNEGSKA come from the germline V gene (reference sequence). This CDR3 spans 16 amino acids.

J is TRBJ2-1 and V is TRBV20-1; maybe TRBD2 (6 bases). This CDR3 is built from 15 residues. With 6 bases removed from V and 5 bases from J, the gap between germline ends came to 20 bases. Germline V CDR1 and CDR2: DFQATT, SNEGSKA (reference sequence). CDR3 sequence: CSAQGFREPHNEQFF. The CDR3 nucleotides read TGCAGTGCCCAAGGGTTCCGGGAGCCCCACAATGAGCAGTTCTTC.

A few counts support this clonotype. CDR3 in amino acids: CASNTELAKNIQYF. CDR3 coding DNA: TGTGCCAGCAACACAGAACTAGCCAAAAACATTCAGTACTTC. The chain has TRBV2 and TRBJ2-4, with D uncertain. Germline V gene lookup returns CDR1 SNHLY and CDR2 FYNNEI. The CDR3 runs 14 residues. Trimming stripped 7 bases from V and 0 bases from J, with 10 bases between.

This clonotype turned up a few times. The chain links TRBV6-5 to TRBJ2-7, with D possibly being TRBD2 (5 bases). With 2 bases removed from V and 4 bases from J, the gap between germline ends came to 9 bases. CDR1 MNHEY and CDR2 SVGAGI come from the germline V gene. The CDR3 consists of 13 residues. The CDR3 nucleotides are TGTGCCAGCAGTTACGGTCCGGGATACGAGCAGTACTTC. It encodes CASSYGPGYEQYF.

In its sample, this clonotype was seen a few times. The genes are TRBV24-1 and TRBJ2-1; 9 bases agree with TRBD1. Per germline, CDR1 KGHDR and CDR2 SFDVKD. This CDR3 has 15 residues. Unmatched junction bases numbered 4, after V lost 1 base and J lost 7 bases. CDR3 region: CATSDFGTGRNEQFF. CDR3 in DNA: TGTGCCACCAGTGATTTTGGGACAGGGAGGAATGAGCAGTTCTTC.

This clonotype appeared many times. V gene TRBV9 combines with J gene TRBJ2-7; 10 bases agree with TRBD2. Germline-derived CDR1 and CDR2 are SGDLS and YYNGEE. The CDR3 is 13 residues long. V lost 0 bases, J lost 7 bases, and 1 base stayed unmatched. The CDR3 here is CASSVVAGGEQYF. In DNA, the CDR3 is TGTGCCAGCAGCGTAGTAGCGGGAGGAGAGCAGTACTTC.

At least ten counts were recorded for this clonotype. V usage is TRBV28 and J usage is TRBJ1-5; perhaps TRBD1 as D (6 bases). V was clipped by 7 bases and J by 1 base, with 14 bases between them. In germline, CDR1 is MDHEN, CDR2 SYDVKM. The CDR3 has 15 amino acids. The chain's CDR3 is CASTIGTPSNQPQHF. The CDR3, as DNA: TGTGCCAGCACGATCGGGACACCAAGCAATCAGCCCCAGCATTTT.